This T cell receptor beta chain stems from a study of PD-1 blockade in classical Hodgkin lymphoma (dated by TCRdb to the early 2020s). Context from the whole study: Nivolumab dosing was 3 mg/kg intravenously every 2 weeks, continuing until either disease progression or unacceptable toxicity. The study used CyTOF and TCR beta sequencing to define a peripheral blood immune signature of response to PD-1 blockade in classical Hodgkin lymphoma.

The time point label for this specimen denotes: cycle 4 day 1 (C4D1), after 6 weeks of nivolumab. Every trial patient had relapsed following autologous stem cell transplantation, and prior brentuximab vedotin exposure was what differed among cohorts A, B and C. CD4+ T cells were purified from thawed PBMCs by magnetic negative selection with a Miltenyi CD4+ T cell isolation kit. The trial cohort included 45 to 65 patients with relapsed/refractory classical Hodgkin lymphoma, and each patient had a best overall response of complete response, partial response or progressive disease. Single-agent nivolumab was administered to trial patients in the multi-cohort phase II CheckMate 205 trial. An independent review committee assessed best overall response by applying the 2007 International Working Group response criteria. Trial PBMCs were collected immediately before nivolumab initiation (C1D1) and during therapy at cycle 2 day 1 and cycle 4 day 1. Peripheral blood was collected in 8 mL Vacutainer Cell Preparation Tubes, from which PBMCs were isolated by centrifugation and then cryopreserved. Purified CD4+ and CD8+ fractions were prepared only for cases where an additional PBMC sample was available. Magnetically labelled cells were depleted on LS columns in a quadroMACS separator, and the flow-through was collected as the purified fraction.

Findings and caveats that apply to the study as a whole: Diversity was lower in patients who began nivolumab less than 1 year after ASCT, so these patients were left out of later analyses to avoid confounding by immune reconstitution. Baseline TCR diversity was reported to be lower in newly diagnosed patients than in healthy donors and to be lower still in relapsed/refractory patients. Trial patients achieving complete response had baseline diversity similar to newly diagnosed patients, whereas partial responders and progressors had significantly lower diversity. CD4+ but not CD8+ TCR diversity rose significantly by C4D1 (p=0.0027 vs p=0.16), most apparent in complete responders (p=0.02). The study was restricted to a single clinical trial cohort, and the causes of repertoire differences, possibly disease activity or prior therapy, were left undefined.

Turning to this clone: This receptor's antigen is unknown. Base qualities are not at hand, and no much larger clone is one base apart.

Genomic DNA was isolated using the Qiagen DNeasy kit from unsorted PBMCs as well as from negatively selected CD4+ and CD8+ fractions. TCR beta CDR3 regions were subjected to amplification by immunoSEQ multiplex PCR with primers that anneal to V and J segments. A synthetic immune receptor repertoire was used to minimize amplification bias, and remaining bias was computationally removed after sequencing. The paper's data handling went like this. Custom Python scripts were used to quantify repertoire diversity as the Shannon entropy index. The unsorted, CD4+ and CD8+ repertoires were each analyzed separately, with the exception of combined analyses, where CD4+ and CD8+ sequences were merged in silico. A clone was considered expanded if an increase in frequency of at least 2-fold after treatment relative to C1D1 was found, and a pseudocount of 0.5 was applied to clones undetected at baseline. Singleton clones were defined as clones with 0 or 1 copy at C1D1, and non-singleton clones were defined as clones with 2 or more copies. Clones expanded in unsorted samples were labelled as CD4+, CD8+ or unknown by matching protein sequences in sorted samples from the same patient. Wilcoxon tests on paired samples were used to test changes in diversity from C1D1 to C4D1. TCRdb limited this immuneACCESS table to in-frame rearrangements with V and J called. A share of clones is missing; checked studies link under half to unresolved V genes, and the rest is unexplained. That table is the source of V, J and clone size, and D and trimming were worked out from the DNA. For this sample there are about 30,000 clones; approximately 81% appear just once. Together, the top ten hold approximately 0.62% of the sample.

Sequences LNHDA (CDR1) and SQIVND (CDR2) are obtained from the germline V gene (reference sequence). V lost 7 bases and J lost 4 bases; the stretch between them is 17 bases long. The CDR3 holds 15 amino acids from the cysteine to the phenylalanine. Only the CDR3 part of the read is kept: 45 bases, read in frame from the first base. In this chain, TRBV19 is recombined with TRBJ1-3, and possibly TRBD1, on 6 matching bases. The receptor was isolated from a human donor with classical Hodgkin lymphoma. The sample here was CD4+ T cells from blood, taken before the fourth cycle of nivolumab. The CDR3 loop reads CASTNQDSPGNTIYF. The DNA reads TGTGCCAGTACCAATCAGGACAGTCCCGGAAACACCATATATTTT.